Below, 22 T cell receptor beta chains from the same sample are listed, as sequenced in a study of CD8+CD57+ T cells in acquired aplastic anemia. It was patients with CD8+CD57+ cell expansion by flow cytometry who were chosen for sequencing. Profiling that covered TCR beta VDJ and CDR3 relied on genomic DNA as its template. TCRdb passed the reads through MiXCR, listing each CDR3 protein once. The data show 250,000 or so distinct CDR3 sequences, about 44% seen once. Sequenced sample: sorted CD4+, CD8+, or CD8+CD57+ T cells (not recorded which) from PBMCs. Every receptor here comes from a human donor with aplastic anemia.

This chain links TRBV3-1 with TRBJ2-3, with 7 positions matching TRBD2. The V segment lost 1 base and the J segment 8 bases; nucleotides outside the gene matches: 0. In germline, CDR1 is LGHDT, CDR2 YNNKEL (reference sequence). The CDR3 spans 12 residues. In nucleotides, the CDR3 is TGTGCCAGCAGCCAAGGGGGGGGTACGCAGTATTTT. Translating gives CASSQGGGTQYF.

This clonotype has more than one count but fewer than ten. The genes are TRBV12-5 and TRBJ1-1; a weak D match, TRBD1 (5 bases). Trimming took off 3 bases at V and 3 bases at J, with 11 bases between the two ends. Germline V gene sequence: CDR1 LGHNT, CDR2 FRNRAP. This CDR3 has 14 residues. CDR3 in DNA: TGTGCTAGTGGTTTAGGGACGAGGGACACTGAAGCTTTCTTT. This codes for CASGLGTRDTEAFF.

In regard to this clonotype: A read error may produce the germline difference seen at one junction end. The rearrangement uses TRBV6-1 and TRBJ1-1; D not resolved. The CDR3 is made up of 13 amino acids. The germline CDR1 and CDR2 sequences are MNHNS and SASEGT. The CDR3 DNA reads TGTGCCAGCAGTGCCTGGGGTTACGCTGAAGCTTTCTTC. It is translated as CASSAWGYAEAFF.

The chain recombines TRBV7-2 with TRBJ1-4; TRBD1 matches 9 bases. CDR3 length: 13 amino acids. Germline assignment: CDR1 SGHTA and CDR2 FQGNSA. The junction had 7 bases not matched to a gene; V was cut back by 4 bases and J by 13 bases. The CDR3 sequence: CASSSDRGQRLFF. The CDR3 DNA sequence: TGTGCCAGCAGCTCGGACAGGGGTCAACGACTGTTTTTT.

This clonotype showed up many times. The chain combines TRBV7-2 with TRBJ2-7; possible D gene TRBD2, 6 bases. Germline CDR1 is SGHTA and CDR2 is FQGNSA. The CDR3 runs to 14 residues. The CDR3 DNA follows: TGTGCAGTGGGTTTTGCCGGGAGTGGCTACGAGCAGTACTTC. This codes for CAVGFAGSGYEQYF. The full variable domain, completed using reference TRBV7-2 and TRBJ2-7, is GAGVSQSPSNKVTEKGKDVELRCDPISGHTALYWYRQSLGQGLEFLIYFQGNSAPDKSGLPSDRFSAERTGGSVSTLTIQRTQQEDSAVYLCAVGFAGSGYEQYFGPGTRLTVT.

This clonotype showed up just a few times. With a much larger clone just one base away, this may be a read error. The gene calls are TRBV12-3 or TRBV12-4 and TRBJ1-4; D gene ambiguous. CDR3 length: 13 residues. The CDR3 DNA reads TGTGCCAGCAGTGACGGAGGCGGTGAAAGACTGTTTTTT. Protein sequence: CASSDGGGERLFF.

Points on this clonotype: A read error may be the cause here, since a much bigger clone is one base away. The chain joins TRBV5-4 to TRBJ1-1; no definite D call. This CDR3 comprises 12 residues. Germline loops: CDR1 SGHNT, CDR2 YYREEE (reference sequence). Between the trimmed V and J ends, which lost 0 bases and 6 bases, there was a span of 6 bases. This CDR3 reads CASSLDHAEAFF. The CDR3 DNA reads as TGTGCCAGCAGCTTGGACCACGCTGAAGCTTTCTTT.

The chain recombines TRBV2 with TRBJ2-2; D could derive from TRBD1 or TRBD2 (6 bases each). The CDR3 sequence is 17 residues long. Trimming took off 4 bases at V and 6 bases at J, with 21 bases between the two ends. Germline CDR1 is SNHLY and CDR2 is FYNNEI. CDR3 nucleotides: TGTGCCAGCAGTGTTCCTAGCGTTGGAAACAGGGCCGGGGAGCTGTTTTTT. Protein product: CASSVPSVGNRAGELFF.

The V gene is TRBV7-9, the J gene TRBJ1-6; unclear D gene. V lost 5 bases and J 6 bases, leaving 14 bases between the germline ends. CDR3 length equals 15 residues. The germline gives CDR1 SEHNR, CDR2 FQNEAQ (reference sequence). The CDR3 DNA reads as TGTGCCAGCAGCCTTACCCGCGCGGCTAATTCACCCCTCCACTTT. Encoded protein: CASSLTRAANSPLHF.

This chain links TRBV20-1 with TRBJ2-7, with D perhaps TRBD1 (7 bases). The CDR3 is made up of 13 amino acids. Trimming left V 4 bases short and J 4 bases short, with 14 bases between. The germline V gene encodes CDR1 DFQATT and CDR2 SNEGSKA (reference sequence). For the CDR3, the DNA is TGCAGTGCTAAGGGGGGACAGACGTACGAGCAGTACTTC. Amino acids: CSAKGGQTYEQYF.

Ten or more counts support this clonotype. The CDR3 is CASSQESGGGTGELFF. CDR3 DNA sequence: TGCGCCAGCAGCCAAGAAAGCGGCGGGGGCACCGGGGAGCTGTTTTTT. This sequence joins TRBV4-1 and TRBJ2-2; TRBD2 matches 7 bases. The germline V gene has CDR1 MGHRA and CDR2 YSYEKL. The CDR3 contains 16 residues. Germline trimming cut 0 bases from V and 4 bases from J; bases unmatched to any gene: 5.

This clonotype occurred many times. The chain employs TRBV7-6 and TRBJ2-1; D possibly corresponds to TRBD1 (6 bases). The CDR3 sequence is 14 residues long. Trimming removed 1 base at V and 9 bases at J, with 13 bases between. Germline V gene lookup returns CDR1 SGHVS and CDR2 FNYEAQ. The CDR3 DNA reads TGTGCCAGCAGCTTAGACAGGGATGCGGGTGAGCAGTTCTTC. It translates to CASSLDRDAGEQFF.

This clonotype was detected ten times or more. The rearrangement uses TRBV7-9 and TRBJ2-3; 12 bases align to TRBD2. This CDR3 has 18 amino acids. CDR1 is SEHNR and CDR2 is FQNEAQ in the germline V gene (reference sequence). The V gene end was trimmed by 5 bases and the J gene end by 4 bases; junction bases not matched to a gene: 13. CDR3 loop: CASSQSSGGASRPDTQYF. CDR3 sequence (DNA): TGTGCCAGCAGCCAATCTAGCGGGGGGGCCTCTCGTCCAGATACGCAGTATTTT.

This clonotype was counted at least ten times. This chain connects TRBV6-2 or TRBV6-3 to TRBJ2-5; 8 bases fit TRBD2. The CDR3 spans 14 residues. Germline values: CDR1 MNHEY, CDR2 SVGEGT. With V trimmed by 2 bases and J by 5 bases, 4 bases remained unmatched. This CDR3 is CASSYGLAGETQYF. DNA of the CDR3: TGTGCCAGCAGTTACGGACTAGCTGGGGAGACCCAGTACTTC.

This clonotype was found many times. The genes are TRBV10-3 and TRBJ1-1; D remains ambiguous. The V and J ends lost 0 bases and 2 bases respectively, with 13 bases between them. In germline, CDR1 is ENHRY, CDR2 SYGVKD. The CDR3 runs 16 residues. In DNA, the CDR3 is TGTGCCATCAGTGAGTCGGTCCGGGAAGTTAACACTGAAGCTTTCTTT. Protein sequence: CAISESVREVNTEAFF.

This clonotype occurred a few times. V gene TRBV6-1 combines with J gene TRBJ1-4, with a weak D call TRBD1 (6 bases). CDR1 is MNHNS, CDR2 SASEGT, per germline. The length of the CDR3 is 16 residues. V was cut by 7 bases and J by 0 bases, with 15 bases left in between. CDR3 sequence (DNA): TGTGCCAGCACCCAACAGGGCGATGCAACTAATGAAAAACTGTTTTTT. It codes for CASTQQGDATNEKLFF.

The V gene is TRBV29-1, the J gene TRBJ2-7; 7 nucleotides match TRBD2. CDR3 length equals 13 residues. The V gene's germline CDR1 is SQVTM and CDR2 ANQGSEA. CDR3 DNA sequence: TGCAGGGTGGGGGGGGGGGGAGGGTACGAGCAGTACTTC. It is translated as CRVGGGGGYEQYF.

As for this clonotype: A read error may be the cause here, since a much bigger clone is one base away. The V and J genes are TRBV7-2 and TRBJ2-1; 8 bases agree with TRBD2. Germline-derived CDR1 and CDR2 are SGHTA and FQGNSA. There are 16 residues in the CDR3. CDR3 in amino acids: CAGSFPASGLHYEQFF. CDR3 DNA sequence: TGTGCCGGCAGCTTCCCCGCTAGCGGGCTTCACTATGAGCAGTTCTTC.

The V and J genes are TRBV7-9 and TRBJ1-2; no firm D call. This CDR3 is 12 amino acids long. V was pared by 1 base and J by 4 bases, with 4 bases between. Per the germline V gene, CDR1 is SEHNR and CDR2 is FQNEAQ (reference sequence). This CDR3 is CASSLGPYGYTF. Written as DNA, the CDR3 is TGTGCCAGCAGCTTAGGACCCTATGGCTACACCTTC.

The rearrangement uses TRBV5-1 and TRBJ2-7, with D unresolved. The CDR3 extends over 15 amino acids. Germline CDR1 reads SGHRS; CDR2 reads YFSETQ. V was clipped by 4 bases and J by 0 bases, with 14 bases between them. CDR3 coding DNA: TGCGCCAGCAGCGACGAAGGACGGAACTCCTACGAGCAGTACTTC. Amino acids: CASSDEGRNSYEQYF.

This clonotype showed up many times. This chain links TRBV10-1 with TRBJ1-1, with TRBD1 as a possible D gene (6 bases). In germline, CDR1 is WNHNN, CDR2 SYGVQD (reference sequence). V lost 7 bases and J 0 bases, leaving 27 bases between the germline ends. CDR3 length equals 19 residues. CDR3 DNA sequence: TGCGCCAGCATCCCTAGGGGGGGGCGAGCGGTAATAATGAACACTGAAGCTTTCTTT. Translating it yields CASIPRGGRAVIMNTEAFF.

CDR3 sequence: CASSSSAGDNKAFF. The CDR3 bases are TGTGCCAGCAGCTCCTCGGCAGGGGACAATAAAGCTTTCTTT. The chain couples TRBV7-9 to TRBJ1-1, with D maybe TRBD1 (6 bases). The V gene lost 4 bases and the J gene lost 9 bases, with 18 bases spanning the gap. The germline gives CDR1 SEHNR, CDR2 FQNEAQ (reference sequence). This CDR3 spans 14 amino acids.